These T cell receptor beta chains were read from a single sample in a study of beta chain features in type 1 diabetes. Sequencing was performed with immunoSEQ multiplex PCR; in TCRdb, only in-frame clones are kept and a portion is missing. The sample shows roughly 300,000 clones, roughly 8% of them seen only once. The sample comprised central memory CD4+ T cells from blood. These receptors were obtained from a woman aged 18-29 years in good health. The CDR3 runs from the conserved cysteine through the conserved F or W. A D gene is named only where the DNA matches it firmly. The size field is filled for only some rows; it gives once, few, many or a size class.

j_call: TRBJ2-3
clone_size: .
v_call: TRBV29-1
d_call: .
cdr3_nt: TGCAGCGTTCGTGACCAGACAGATACGCAGTATTTT
cdr3_aa: CSVRDQTDTQYF

j_call: TRBJ1-1
clone_size: .
v_call: TRBV11-3
d_call: .
cdr3_nt: TGTGCCAGCAGCCCAAGGCGTCACGCGTACACTGAAGCTTTCTTT
cdr3_aa: CASSPRRHAYTEAFF

j_call: TRBJ2-3
clone_size: few
v_call: TRBV19
d_call: TRBD2
cdr3_nt: TGTGCCAGTAGTCCACCGGGACTAGCTCGTCTGGATACGCAGTATTTT
cdr3_aa: CASSPPGLARLDTQYF

j_call: TRBJ2-5
clone_size: .
v_call: TRBV11-3
d_call: .
cdr3_nt: TGTGCCAGCAGCTTAGGGGGGTCTGAGACCCAGTACTTC
cdr3_aa: CASSLGGSETQYF

j_call: TRBJ2-1
clone_size: .
v_call: TRBV7-3
d_call: .
cdr3_nt: TGTGCCAGCAGCGACGGCAGCAGGCCCTACAATGAGCAGTTCTTC
cdr3_aa: CASSDGSRPYNEQFF

j_call: TRBJ1-1
clone_size: few
v_call: TRBV6-1
d_call: .
cdr3_nt: TGTGCCAGCAGTGAAGTGGTGGCCGGGGCTGAAGCTTTCTTT
cdr3_aa: CASSEVVAGAEAFF

j_call: TRBJ2-1
clone_size: .
v_call: TRBV19
d_call: .
cdr3_nt: TGTGCCAGTACCATGACTAGTAGACCCTATGAGCAGTTCTTC
cdr3_aa: CASTMTSRPYEQFF

j_call: TRBJ1-1
clone_size: many
v_call: TRBV19
d_call: .
cdr3_nt: TGTGCCAGTAGCCTAGTTACAAGGAACACTGAAGCTTTCTTT
cdr3_aa: CASSLVTRNTEAFF

j_call: TRBJ1-1
clone_size: .
v_call: TRBV28
d_call: .
cdr3_nt: TGTGCCAGCAGTTTAAATTGGAGGAGAAACACTGAAGCTTTCTTT
cdr3_aa: CASSLNWRRNTEAFF

j_call: TRBJ1-1
clone_size: .
v_call: TRBV5-1
d_call: .
cdr3_nt: TGCGCCAGCAGCTTGGTAGGATTTGAAGCTTTCTTT
cdr3_aa: CASSLVGFEAFF